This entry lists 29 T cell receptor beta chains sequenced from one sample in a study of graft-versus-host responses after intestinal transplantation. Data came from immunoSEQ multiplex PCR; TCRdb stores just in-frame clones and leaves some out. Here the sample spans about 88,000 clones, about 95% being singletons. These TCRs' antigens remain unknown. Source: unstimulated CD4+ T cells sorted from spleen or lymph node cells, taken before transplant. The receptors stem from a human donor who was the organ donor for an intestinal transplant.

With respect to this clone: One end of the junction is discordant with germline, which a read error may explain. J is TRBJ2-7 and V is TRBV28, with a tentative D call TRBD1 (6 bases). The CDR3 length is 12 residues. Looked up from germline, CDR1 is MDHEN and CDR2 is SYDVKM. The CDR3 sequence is CASSRDTPSALF. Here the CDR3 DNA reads TGTGCCAGCTCCAGGGACACCCCATCAGCCCTCTTC.

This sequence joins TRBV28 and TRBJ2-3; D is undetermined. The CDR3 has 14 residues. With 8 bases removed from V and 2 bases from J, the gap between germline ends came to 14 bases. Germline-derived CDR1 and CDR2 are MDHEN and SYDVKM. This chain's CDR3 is CASSETTPTDTQYF. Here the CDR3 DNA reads TGTGCCAGCTCTGAGACAACTCCCACAGATACGCAGTATTTT.

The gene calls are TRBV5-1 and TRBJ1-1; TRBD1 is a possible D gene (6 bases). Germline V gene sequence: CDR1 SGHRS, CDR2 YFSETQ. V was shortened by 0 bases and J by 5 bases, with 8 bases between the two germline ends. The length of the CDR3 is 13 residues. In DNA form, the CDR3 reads TGCGCCAGCAGCTTGGGGGGGCCGACTGAAGCTTTCTTT. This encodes CASSLGGPTEAFF.

CDR3 loop: CASSRTVFYEQYF. The CDR3 bases are TGTGCCAGCAGTCGGACAGTCTTCTACGAGCAGTACTTC. V and J are TRBV2 and TRBJ2-7; TRBD1 might be the D (6 bases). The CDR3 sequence is 13 residues long. The V and J ends lost 5 bases and 3 bases respectively, with 11 bases between them. Per the germline V gene, CDR1 is SNHLY and CDR2 is FYNNEI.

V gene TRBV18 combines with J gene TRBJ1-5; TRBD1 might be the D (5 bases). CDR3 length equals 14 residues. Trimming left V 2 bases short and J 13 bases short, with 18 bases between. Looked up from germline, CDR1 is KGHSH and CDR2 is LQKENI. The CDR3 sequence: CASSPDHFMGRQHF. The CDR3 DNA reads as TGTGCCAGCTCACCAGATCATTTTATGGGACGGCAGCATTTT.

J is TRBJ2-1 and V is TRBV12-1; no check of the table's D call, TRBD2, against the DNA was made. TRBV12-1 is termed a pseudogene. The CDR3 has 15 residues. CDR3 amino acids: CASSWGTPQYNEQFF. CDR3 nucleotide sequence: TGTGCCAGCAGCTGGGGGACTCCTCAATACAATGAGCAGTTCTTC.

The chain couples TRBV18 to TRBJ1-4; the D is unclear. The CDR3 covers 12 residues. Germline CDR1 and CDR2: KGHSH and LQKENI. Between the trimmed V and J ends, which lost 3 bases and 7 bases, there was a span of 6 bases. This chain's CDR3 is CASSPRGEKLFF. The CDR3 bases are TGTGCCAGCTCACCGCGGGGTGAAAAACTGTTTTTT.

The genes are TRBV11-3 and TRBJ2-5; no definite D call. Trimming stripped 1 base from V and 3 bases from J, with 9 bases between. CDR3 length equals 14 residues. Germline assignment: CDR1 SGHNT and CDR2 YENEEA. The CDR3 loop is CASSLALYEETQYF. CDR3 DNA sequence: TGTGCCAGCAGCTTAGCACTATATGAAGAGACCCAGTACTTC.

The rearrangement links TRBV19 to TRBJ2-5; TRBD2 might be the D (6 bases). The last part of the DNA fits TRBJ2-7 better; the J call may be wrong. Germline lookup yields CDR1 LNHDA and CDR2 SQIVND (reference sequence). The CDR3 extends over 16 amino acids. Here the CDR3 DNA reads TGTGCCAGTAGTGGCGGGGCGGCAGGCGAGGCCTACGAGCAGTACTTC. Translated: CASSGGAAGEAYEQYF.

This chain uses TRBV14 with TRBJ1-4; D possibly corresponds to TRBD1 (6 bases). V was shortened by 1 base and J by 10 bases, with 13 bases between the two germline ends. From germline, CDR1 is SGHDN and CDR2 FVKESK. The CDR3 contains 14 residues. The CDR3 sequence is CASSQGQTQGKLFF. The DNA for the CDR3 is TGTGCCAGCAGCCAAGGACAAACACAGGGAAAACTGTTTTTT.

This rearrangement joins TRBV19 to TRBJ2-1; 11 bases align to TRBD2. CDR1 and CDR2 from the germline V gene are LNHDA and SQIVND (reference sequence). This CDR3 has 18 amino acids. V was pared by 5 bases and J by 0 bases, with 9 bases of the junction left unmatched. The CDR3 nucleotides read TGTGCCAGTAGTCCTAGCGGGGGGATAACGAGCTCCTACAATGAGCAGTTCTTC. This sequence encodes CASSPSGGITSSYNEQFF.

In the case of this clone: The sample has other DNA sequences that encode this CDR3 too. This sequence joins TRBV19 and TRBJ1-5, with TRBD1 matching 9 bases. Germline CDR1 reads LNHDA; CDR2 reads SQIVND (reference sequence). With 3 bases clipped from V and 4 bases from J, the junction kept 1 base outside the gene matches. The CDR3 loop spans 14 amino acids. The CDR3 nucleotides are TGTGCCAGTAGTATCGACAGGGGGAATCAGCCCCAGCATTTT. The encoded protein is CASSIDRGNQPQHF.

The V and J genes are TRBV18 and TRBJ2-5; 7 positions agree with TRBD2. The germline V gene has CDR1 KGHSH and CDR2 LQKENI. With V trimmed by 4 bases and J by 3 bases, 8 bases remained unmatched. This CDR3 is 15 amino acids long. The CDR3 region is CASSLTGGNEETQYF. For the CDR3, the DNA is TGTGCCAGCTCACTCACCGGGGGGAATGAAGAGACCCAGTACTTC.

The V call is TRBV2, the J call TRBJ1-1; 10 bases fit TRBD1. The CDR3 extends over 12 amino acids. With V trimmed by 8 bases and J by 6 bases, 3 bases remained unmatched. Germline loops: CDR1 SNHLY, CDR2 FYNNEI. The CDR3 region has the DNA TGTGCCAGCGCCGGACAGGGGGCTGAAGCTTTCTTT. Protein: CASAGQGAEAFF.

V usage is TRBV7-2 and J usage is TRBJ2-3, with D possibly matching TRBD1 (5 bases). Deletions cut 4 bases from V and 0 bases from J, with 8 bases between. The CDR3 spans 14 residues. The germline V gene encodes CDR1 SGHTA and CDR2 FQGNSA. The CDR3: CASSSRVSTDTQYF. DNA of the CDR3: TGTGCCAGCAGCTCCAGGGTCAGCACAGATACGCAGTATTTT. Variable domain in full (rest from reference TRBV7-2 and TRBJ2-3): GAGVSQSPSNKVTEKGKDVELRCDPISGHTALYWYRQSLGQGLEFLIYFQGNSAPDKSGLPSDRFSAERTGGSVSTLTIQRTQQEDSAVYLCASSSRVSTDTQYFGPGTRLTVL.

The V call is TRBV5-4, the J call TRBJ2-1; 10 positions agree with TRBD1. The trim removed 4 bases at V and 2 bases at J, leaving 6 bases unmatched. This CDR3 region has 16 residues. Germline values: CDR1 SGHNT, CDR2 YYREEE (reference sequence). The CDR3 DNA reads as TGTGCCAGCAGCCGGGGGACAGGGGTACCCTACAATGAGCAGTTCTTC. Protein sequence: CASSRGTGVPYNEQFF.

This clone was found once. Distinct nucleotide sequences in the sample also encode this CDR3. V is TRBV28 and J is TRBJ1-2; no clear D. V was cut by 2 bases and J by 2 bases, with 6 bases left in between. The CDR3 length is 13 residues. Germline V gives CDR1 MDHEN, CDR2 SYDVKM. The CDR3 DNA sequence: TGTGCCAGCAGTTTAAGTGGGAACTATGGCTACACCTTC. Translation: CASSLSGNYGYTF.

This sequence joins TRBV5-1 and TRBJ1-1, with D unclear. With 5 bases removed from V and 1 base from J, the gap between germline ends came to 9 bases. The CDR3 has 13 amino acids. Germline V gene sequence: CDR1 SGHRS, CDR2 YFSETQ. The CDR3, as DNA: TGCGCCAGCAGGAATGCTGAGAACACTGAAGCTTTCTTT. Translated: CASRNAENTEAFF.

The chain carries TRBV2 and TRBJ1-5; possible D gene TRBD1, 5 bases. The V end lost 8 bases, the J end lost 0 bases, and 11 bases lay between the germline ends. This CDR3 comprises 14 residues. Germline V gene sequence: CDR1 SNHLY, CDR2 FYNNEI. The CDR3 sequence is CASGGTHSNQPQHF. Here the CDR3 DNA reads TGTGCCAGCGGAGGGACCCATAGCAATCAGCCCCAGCATTTT.

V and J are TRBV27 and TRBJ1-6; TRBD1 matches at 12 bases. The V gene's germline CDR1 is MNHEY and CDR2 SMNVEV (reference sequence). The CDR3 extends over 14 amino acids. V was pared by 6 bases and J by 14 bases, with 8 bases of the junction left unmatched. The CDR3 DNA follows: TGTGCCAGCAGCCTCGGGACAGGGGGCAGGTCCCTCCACTTT. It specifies CASSLGTGGRSLHF.

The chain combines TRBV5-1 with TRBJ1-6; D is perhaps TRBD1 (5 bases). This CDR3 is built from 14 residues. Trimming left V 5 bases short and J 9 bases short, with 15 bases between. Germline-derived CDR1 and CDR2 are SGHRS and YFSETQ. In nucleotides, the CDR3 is TGCGCCAGCAGAATGGGCCAGGGAGGTTCACCCCTCCACTTT. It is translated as CASRMGQGGSPLHF.

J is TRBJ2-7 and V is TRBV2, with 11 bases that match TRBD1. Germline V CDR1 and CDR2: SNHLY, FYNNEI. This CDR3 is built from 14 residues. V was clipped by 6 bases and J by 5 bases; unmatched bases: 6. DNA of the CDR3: TGTGCCAGCAGCCGGGACAGGGGGGGCGACGAGCAGTACTTC. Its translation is CASSRDRGGDEQYF.

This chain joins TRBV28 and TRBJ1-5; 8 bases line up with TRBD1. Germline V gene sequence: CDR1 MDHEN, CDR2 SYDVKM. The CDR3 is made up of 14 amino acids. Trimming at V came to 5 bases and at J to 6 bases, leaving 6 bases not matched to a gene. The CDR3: CASSPGGLTQPQHF. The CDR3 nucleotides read TGTGCCAGCAGTCCAGGGGGCTTGACTCAGCCCCAGCATTTT.

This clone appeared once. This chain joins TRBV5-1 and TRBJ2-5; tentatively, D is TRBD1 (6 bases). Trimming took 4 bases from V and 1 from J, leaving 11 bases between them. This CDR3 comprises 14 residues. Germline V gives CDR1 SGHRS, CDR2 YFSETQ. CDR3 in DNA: TGCGCCAGCAGCCCTGGACAGAGCCAAGAGACCCAGTACTTC. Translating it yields CASSPGQSQETQYF.

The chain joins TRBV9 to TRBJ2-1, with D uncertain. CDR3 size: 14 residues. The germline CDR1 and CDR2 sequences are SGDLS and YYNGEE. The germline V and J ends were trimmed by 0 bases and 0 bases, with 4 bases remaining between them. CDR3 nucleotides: TGTGCCAGCAGCGTAGGACTCTCCTACAATGAGCAGTTCTTC. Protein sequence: CASSVGLSYNEQFF.

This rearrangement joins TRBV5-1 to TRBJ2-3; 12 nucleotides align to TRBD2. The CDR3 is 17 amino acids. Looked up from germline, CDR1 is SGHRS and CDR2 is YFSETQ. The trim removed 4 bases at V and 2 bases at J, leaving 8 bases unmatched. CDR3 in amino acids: CASSLMTSGGTTDTQYF. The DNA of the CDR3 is TGCGCCAGCAGCCTAATGACTAGCGGGGGAACCACAGATACGCAGTATTTT.

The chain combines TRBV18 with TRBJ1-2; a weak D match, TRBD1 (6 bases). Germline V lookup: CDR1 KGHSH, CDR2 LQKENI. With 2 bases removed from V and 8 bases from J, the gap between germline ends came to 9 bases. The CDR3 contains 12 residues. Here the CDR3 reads CASSPTGLGYTF. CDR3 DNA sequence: TGTGCCAGCTCACCAACAGGGCTCGGCTACACCTTC.

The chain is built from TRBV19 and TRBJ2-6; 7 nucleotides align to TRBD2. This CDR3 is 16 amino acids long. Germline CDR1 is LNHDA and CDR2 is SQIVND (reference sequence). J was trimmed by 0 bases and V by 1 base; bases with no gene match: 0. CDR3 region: CASSIGGGSGANVLTF. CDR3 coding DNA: TGTGCCAGTAGTATAGGGGGGGGCTCTGGGGCCAACGTCCTGACTTTC.

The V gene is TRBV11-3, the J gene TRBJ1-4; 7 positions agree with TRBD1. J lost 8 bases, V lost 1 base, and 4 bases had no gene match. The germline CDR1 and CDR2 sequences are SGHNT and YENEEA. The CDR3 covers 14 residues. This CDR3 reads CASSLGRDREKLFF. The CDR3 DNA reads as TGTGCCAGCAGCTTAGGCCGGGACAGAGAAAAACTGTTTTTT.